Detailed here is one T cell receptor (beta chain). No antigen is known for it. This sample was taken from a study of T cells expressing NK-cell markers. Across the study: The study sequenced eight donors, seven HCMV-seropositive and one seronegative.

The authors generated TCR beta cDNA through 5'RACE template switching with UMIs. TCRdb re-analyzed the 5' RACE reads; it lists each CDR3 protein once, without DNA. This sample contains approximately 550,000 distinct CDR3 sequences. In germline, CDR1 is KGHSH, CDR2 LQKENI. CDR3 length: 16 amino acids. Findings of the study overall: Six or seven donors carried dominant NKG2C+ clonotypes that made up about 1.0-7.0% of their CD8+ T cells. Clones of NKG2C+ T cells that had expanded were of unclear HCMV specificity.

V gene TRBV18 combines with J gene TRBJ1-1. The specimen sequenced was blood T cells: a sorted CD56 or NKG2C T cell subset, CD4+ or CD8+ T cells, or bulk PBMC T cells (not recorded which). The clonotype originates from a man younger than 35 in good health. CDR3 residues: CASSPIEIMRATEAFF.